This T cell receptor beta chain was sequenced during a study of blood T cell repertoires in COVID-19. The Seattle patients joined while their infection was active and were tracked longitudinally afterward. J gave up 8 bases and V 5 bases, and 8 bases lay outside the gene matches. Looked up from germline, CDR1 is SNHLY and CDR2 is FYNNEI. This CDR3 is 14 amino acids long. Original processing methods: Quantification of nucleated cells was approximated via reference gene primer amplification. Method: immunoSEQ multiplex PCR; TCRdb's copy keeps in-frame clones and lacks some. The DNA was the basis for D and trimming; V, J and clone size are from that table. The sample holds some 65,000 clones, 90% seen once.

The rearrangement uses TRBV2 and TRBJ1-4; 7 nucleotides agree with TRBD1. This clonotype originated in a man in his forties or fifties with COVID-19, enrolled during active disease. The specimen sequenced was peripheral blood. CDR3 nucleotide sequence: TGTGCCAGCAGTTTTACAGGGGCTGGAGAAAAACTGTTTTTT. It specifies CASSFTGAGEKLFF.